The clone carrying this T cell receptor (beta chain) has a single count. Its antigen remains unidentified. This specimen comes from a study of CD8+CD57+ T cells in acquired aplastic anemia. Regarding the study as a whole: CD8+ Simpson's diversity in patients was not significantly different from that in controls.

The CDR3 extends over 13 amino acids. The V end was cut by 6 bases, the J end by 5 bases, with 13 bases between. Per germline, CDR1 SNHLY and CDR2 FYNNEI. Genomic DNA served as template for TCR beta VDJ and CDR3 profiling. TCRdb reprocessed the reads via MiXCR and lists one record per CDR3 protein. The sample holds about 81,000 distinct CDR3 sequences, about half seen once. The receptor was isolated from a human donor in good health, serving as a control. The sample was sorted CD4+, CD8+, or CD8+CD57+ T cells (not recorded which) from PBMCs. J is TRBJ2-5 and V is TRBV2; D possibly matches TRBD1 or TRBD2 (5 bases each). The CDR3 region is CASRRQRVETQYF. The CDR3, as DNA: TGTGCCAGCAGAAGACAGAGGGTTGAGACCCAGTACTTC.